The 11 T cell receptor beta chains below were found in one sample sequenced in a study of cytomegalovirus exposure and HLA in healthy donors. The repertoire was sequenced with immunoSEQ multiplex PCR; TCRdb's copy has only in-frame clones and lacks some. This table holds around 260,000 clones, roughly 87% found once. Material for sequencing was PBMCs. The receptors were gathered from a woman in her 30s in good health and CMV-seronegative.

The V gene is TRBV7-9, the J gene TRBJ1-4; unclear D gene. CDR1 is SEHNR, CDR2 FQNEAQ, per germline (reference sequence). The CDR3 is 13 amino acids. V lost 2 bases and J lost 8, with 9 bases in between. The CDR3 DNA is TGTGCCAGCAGCTTACCGGTTGGAGAAAAACTGTTTTTT. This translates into CASSLPVGEKLFF.

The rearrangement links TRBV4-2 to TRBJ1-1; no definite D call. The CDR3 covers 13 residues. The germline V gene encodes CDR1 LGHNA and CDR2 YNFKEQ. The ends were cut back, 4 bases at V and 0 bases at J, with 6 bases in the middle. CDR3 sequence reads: CASSLLLNTEAFF. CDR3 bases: TGTGCCAGCAGCCTCCTGTTGAACACTGAAGCTTTCTTT.

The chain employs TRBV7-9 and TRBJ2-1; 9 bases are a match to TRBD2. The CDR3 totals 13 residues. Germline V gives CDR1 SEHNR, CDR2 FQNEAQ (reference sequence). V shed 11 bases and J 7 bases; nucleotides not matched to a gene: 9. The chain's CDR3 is CAGQGTSLNEQFF. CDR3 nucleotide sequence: TGTGCCGGTCAAGGGACTAGCCTAAATGAGCAGTTCTTC.

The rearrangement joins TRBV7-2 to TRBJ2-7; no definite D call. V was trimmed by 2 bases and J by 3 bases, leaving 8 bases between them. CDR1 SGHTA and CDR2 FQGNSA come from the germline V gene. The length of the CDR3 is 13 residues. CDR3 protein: CASSLRPNYEQYF. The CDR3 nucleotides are TGTGCCAGCAGCTTAAGGCCAAACTACGAGCAGTACTTC.

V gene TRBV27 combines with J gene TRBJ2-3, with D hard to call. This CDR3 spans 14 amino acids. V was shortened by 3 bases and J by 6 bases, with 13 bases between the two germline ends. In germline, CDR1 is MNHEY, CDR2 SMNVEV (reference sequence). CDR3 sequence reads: CASSFKIGRDTQYF. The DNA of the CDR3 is TGTGCCAGCAGTTTTAAAATCGGACGCGATACGCAGTATTTT.

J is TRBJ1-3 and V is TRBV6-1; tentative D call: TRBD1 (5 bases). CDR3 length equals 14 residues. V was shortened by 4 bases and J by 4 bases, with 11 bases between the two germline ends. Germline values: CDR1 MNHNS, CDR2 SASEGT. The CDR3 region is CASSGVGRGNTIYF. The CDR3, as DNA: TGTGCCAGCAGTGGTGTGGGACGAGGAAACACCATATATTTT.

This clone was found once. The CDR3 spells CASSQAGTANTGELFF. The DNA of the CDR3 is TGTGCCAGCAGCCAAGCCGGGACAGCCAACACCGGGGAGCTGTTTTTT. This sequence joins TRBV4-2 and TRBJ2-2, with 7 bases aligning to TRBD1. Germline CDR1 is LGHNA and CDR2 is YNFKEQ. This CDR3 contains 16 residues. Unmatched junction bases numbered 4, after V lost 1 base and J lost 2 bases.

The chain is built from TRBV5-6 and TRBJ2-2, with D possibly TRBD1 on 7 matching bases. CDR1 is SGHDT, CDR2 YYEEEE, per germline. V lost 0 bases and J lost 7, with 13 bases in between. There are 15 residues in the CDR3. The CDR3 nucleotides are TGTGCCAGCAGCTTGGGCCAGGGGGAGGTCGGGGAGCTGTTTTTT. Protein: CASSLGQGEVGELFF.

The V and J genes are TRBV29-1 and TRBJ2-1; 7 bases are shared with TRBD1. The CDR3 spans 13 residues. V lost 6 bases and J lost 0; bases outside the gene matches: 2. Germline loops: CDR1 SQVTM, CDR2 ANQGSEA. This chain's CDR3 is CSVGTVSYNEQFF. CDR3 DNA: TGCAGCGTGGGGACAGTCTCCTACAATGAGCAGTTCTTC.

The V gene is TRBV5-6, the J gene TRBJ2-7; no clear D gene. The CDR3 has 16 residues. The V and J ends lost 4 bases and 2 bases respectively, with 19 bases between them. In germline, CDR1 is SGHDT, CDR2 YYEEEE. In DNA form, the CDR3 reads TGTGCCAGCAGCCGTCCGTCGGAAGGGCTTGCCTACGAGCAGTACTTC. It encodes CASSRPSEGLAYEQYF.

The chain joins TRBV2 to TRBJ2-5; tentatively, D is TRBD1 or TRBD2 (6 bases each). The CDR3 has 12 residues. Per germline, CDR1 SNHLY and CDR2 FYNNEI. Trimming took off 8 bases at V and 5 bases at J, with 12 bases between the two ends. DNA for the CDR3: TGTGCCAGCGGTATAGGGGGGGAGACCCAGTACTTC. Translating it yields CASGIGGETQYF.